This TCR beta chain was recovered during a study of identical twins. Study conclusions and caveats: Insertions ran lower in abundant cord blood beta clonotypes, though not in memory repertoires.

Germline V gives CDR1 SQVTM, CDR2 ANQGSEA. The CDR3 sequence is 17 residues long. With 4 bases clipped from V and 1 base from J, the junction kept 10 bases outside the gene matches. Concerning this clonotype: The antigen remains undetermined.

TCRdb analysed the 5' RACE reads with MiXCR anew, one entry per CDR3 protein. The sample records under 900,000 distinct CDR3 sequences, roughly an eighth being singletons. These same data were also listed under a study on yellow fever vaccine responses in identical twins. From that study: Reportedly, the response of twins' T cells to the vaccine seemed partly convergent, partly personalized.

Sequenced sample: PBMCs. The source of this sequence is a woman between 18 and 29 years old in good health. This chain links TRBV29-1 with TRBJ2-7, with 13 bases lining up with TRBD2. CDR3 bases: TGCAGCGTTGCAAATACCTCGGGACTAGCGGGATCCTACGAGCAGTACTTC. The encoded protein is CSVANTSGLAGSYEQYF.